This is a list of T cell receptor beta chains from one sample in a study of shared clonotypes between healthy human individuals. Libraries were prepared by immunoSEQ multiplex PCR; TCRdb keeps only in-frame clonotypes and omits some of them. The top ten hold around 1.7% of the sample, which has millions of clones, 85% to 95% seen once. Material for sequencing was naive CD8+ T cells from PBMCs. These receptor sequences come from a man aged 18 to 35 in good health. Some clones in this sample may be carry-over from other donors' samples. CDR3s include the opening cysteine and the closing phenylalanine or tryptophan. The D gene is left open where the match is weak. Clone size, where shown, is once, few, many, or a class for clones that have expanded.

clone size	V gene	D gene	J gene	CDR3 DNA	CDR3 protein
.	TRBV9	.	TRBJ1-1	TGTGCCAGCAGCGTCTCATGGACTCGAGGTTTAAGGGAGAACACTGAAGCTTTCTTT	CASSVSWTRGLRENTEAFF
.	TRBV21-1	.	TRBJ2-3	TGTGCCAGCGAAAGGGCGGAGGGGTCCTCCGGAGGGGATACGCAGTATTTT	CASERAEGSSGGDTQYF
.	TRBV19	.	TRBJ1-2	TGTGCCAGTAGTACCCGGGAGGGCCGTTACCTTAACTATGGCTACACCTTC	CASSTREGRYLNYGYTF
.	TRBV10-3	.	TRBJ2-1	TGTGCCATCCTGACAAACACCTACAATGAGCAGTTCTTC	CAILTNTYNEQFF
.	TRBV27	.	TRBJ1-5	TGTGCCAGCAGTTTATTACCAGGGGGCAATCAGCCCCAGCATTTT	CASSLLPGGNQPQHF
.	TRBV9	.	TRBJ2-2	TGTGCCAGCAGCGTCCCGAGACAGGGAGGGGTCGGCGGGGAGCTGTTTTTT	CASSVPRQGGVGGELFF
.	TRBV2	.	TRBJ2-7	TGTGCCAGCGCATCGGGACTGGGTGACGAGCAGTACTTC	CASASGLGDEQYF
few	TRBV10-1	.	TRBJ2-7	TGCGCCAGCAGACTTGAGGGGCGCGAGCAGTACTTC	CASRLEGREQYF
.	TRBV27	.	TRBJ1-5	TGTGCCAGCAGCGTTCGGGACCGCAATCAGCCCCAGCATTTT	CASSVRDRNQPQHF
.	TRBV7-9	.	TRBJ2-2	TGTGCCAGCAGCGCCGCTAGCGGGGAGCTGTTTTTT	CASSAASGELFF